The following is a T cell receptor (beta chain) sequence with its context. Antigen specificity is unknown. CDR1 is LNHDA, CDR2 SQIVND, per germline (reference sequence). V dropped 5 bases and J dropped 7; count of bases not matched to a gene: 8. The CDR3 runs to 15 residues. This sample is part of a study of Ad26.COV2.S vaccination and SARS-CoV-2 variants. Across the study: Ad26.COV2.S given intramuscularly, once or twice 56 days apart.

The table came from immunoSEQ multiplex PCR; TCRdb's copy has only in-frame clones and leaves some out. The sample includes about 400,000 clones, 70% to 90% seen only once; the top ten take 3.6%. Study-wide results and caveats: Vaccine and placebo groups showed comparable non-spike TCR breadth.

Treatment: some 19 received Ad26.COV2.S at low or high dose, single or two shots; about 5 received placebo; per-sample allocation not given. Sampling happened 63 days after the first vaccine or placebo injection. The clonotype comes from a person between 18 and 65 years old who received the Ad26.COV2.S COVID-19 vaccine or a placebo. The V and J genes are TRBV19 and TRBJ1-4; the match to TRBD1 covers 9 bases. Here the sequenced sample was peripheral blood, taken in a trial of Ad26.COV2.S vaccine versus placebo. CDR3 in DNA: TGTGCCAGTAGTCGGGACAGGGAGTACGGTGAAAAACTGTTTTTT. This encodes CASSRDREYGEKLFF.